Each of the 16 T cell receptor beta chains below was sequenced from the same sample in a study of shared clonotypes between healthy human individuals. Naivety among CD8 cells was defined by CD45RO negativity and positive CCR7 selection, thereby excluding terminally differentiated effector memory CD45RA+ cells. Sequencing used immunoSEQ multiplex PCR; TCRdb keeps in-frame clones, though not all of them. The sample lists more than 2 million clones, less than 95% occurring once. Sample: naive CD8+ T cells sorted from blood. These receptors originate from a man younger than 35 in good health.

This chain connects TRBV4-3 to TRBJ2-1; 8 nucleotides agree with TRBD2. Germline V gives CDR1 LGHNA, CDR2 YSLEER. V trimming: 4 bases; J trimming: 7 bases; junction bases outside the gene matches: 12. The CDR3 spans 16 residues. CDR3 sequence reads: CASSRLGLEPWNEQFF. For the CDR3, the DNA is TGCGCCAGCAGCCGTCTGGGACTAGAGCCCTGGAATGAGCAGTTCTTC.

This sequence joins TRBV18 and TRBJ1-1; D is unresolved. Germline lookup yields CDR1 KGHSH and CDR2 LQKENI. V lost 3 bases, J lost 4 bases, and 9 bases lay in between. The CDR3 has 13 amino acids. The DNA for the CDR3 is TGTGCCAGCTCACCCTTTGGTTCCACTGAAGCTTTCTTT. Its translation is CASSPFGSTEAFF.

V usage is TRBV4-3 and J usage is TRBJ1-2; tentative D call: TRBD1 (6 bases). Germline CDR1 LGHNA, CDR2 YSLEER. Deletions cut 2 bases from V and 5 bases from J, with 24 bases between. The CDR3 has 18 amino acids. The CDR3 is CASSQTGQPFTPRYGYTF. CDR3 sequence (DNA): TGCGCCAGCAGCCAAACCGGACAGCCTTTCACGCCCAGATATGGCTACACCTTC.

In its sample, this clone was seen once. The sample contains more than one DNA sequence encoding this CDR3. The rearrangement joins TRBV7-9 to TRBJ2-1, with D possibly called TRBD1 or TRBD2 (5 bases each). The germline V gene encodes CDR1 SEHNR and CDR2 FQNEAQ (reference sequence). The CDR3 consists of 12 residues. V lost 1 base and J lost 8, with 6 bases in between. The CDR3 DNA is TGTGCCAGCAGCTTAGGAGGGGATGAGCAGTTCTTC. Amino acid sequence: CASSLGGDEQFF.

The V and J genes are TRBV5-4 and TRBJ1-6, with D unresolved. Germline CDR1 is SGHNT and CDR2 is YYREEE (reference sequence). V was pared by 0 bases and J by 16 bases, with 14 bases between. This CDR3 comprises 13 residues. The CDR3 nucleotides read TGTGCCAGCAGCTTGGGAGATGTACCGAAACTCCACTTT. Protein sequence: CASSLGDVPKLHF.

The chain is built from TRBV7-9 and TRBJ1-2; D unclear. V shed 2 bases and J shed 1 base, with 11 bases lying between them. This CDR3 is 15 amino acids long. Germline CDR1 and CDR2: SEHNR and FQNEAQ (reference sequence). The CDR3 nucleotides are TGTGCCAGCAGCTTACTATCGGTACTTAACTATGGCTACACCTTC. Translation gives CASSLLSVLNYGYTF.

The rearrangement uses TRBV2 and TRBJ2-2, with D perhaps given as TRBD1 or TRBD2 (8 bases each). This CDR3 has 16 amino acids. Germline CDR1 SNHLY, CDR2 FYNNEI. V was pared by 6 bases and J by 3 bases, with 17 bases between. CDR3 in amino acids: CASSTGGLVDTGELFF. CDR3 in DNA: TGTGCCAGCAGCACAGGGGGACTAGTTGACACCGGGGAGCTGTTTTTT.

This sequence joins TRBV25-1 and TRBJ2-1; TRBD2 is a possible D gene (7 bases). This CDR3 has 15 residues. V was clipped by 3 bases and J by 2 bases, with 11 bases between them. Germline V gene lookup returns CDR1 MGHDK and CDR2 SYGVNS. This chain's CDR3 is CASSDAGATYNEQFF. CDR3 sequence (DNA): TGTGCCAGCAGTGACGCGGGGGCCACCTACAATGAGCAGTTCTTC.

The rearrangement joins TRBV14 to TRBJ2-7; no firm D call. V lost 2 bases and J 9 bases, leaving 11 bases between the germline ends. There are 12 residues in the CDR3. The germline CDR1 and CDR2 sequences are SGHDN and FVKESK. The CDR3 loop reads CASSQQELVQYF. In DNA, the CDR3 is TGTGCCAGCAGCCAACAGGAGCTAGTGCAGTACTTC.

This clone was seen only once. The chain couples TRBV25-1 to TRBJ1-1; TRBD1 agrees at 8 bases. This CDR3 is 14 amino acids long. Losses at the gene ends were 5 bases for V and 3 bases for J; bases not matched to a gene: 5. The germline V gene has CDR1 MGHDK and CDR2 SYGVNS. This chain's CDR3 is CASSRQGFDTEAFF. Here the CDR3 DNA reads TGTGCCAGCAGTCGACAGGGGTTTGACACTGAAGCTTTCTTT. The whole variable domain, remainder taken from reference TRBV25-1 and TRBJ1-1, is EADIYQTPRYLVIGTGKKITLECSQTMGHDKMYWYQQDPGMELHLIHYSYGVNSTEKGDLSSESTVSRIRTEHFPLTLESARPSHTSQYLCASSRQGFDTEAFFGQGTRLTVV.

This chain joins TRBV5-8 and TRBJ2-1; TRBD1 agrees at 9 bases. The CDR3 extends over 16 amino acids. After removal of 1 base from V and 3 bases from J, the junction contained 5 bases not matched to a gene. CDR1 SGHTS and CDR2 YDEGEE come from the germline V gene. CDR3 sequence: CASSLLTGQGYNEQFF. The CDR3 coding sequence is TGTGCCAGCAGCTTGCTAACGGGACAGGGCTACAATGAGCAGTTCTTC.

V is TRBV7-9 and J is TRBJ1-3; 10 bases align to TRBD1. Germline V CDR1 and CDR2: SEHNR, FQNEAQ (reference sequence). V shed 4 bases, J shed 0 bases, and the junction held 9 bases outside the gene matches. CDR3 size: 18 residues. CDR3 protein: CASSSGDRGPVSGNTIYF. CDR3 nucleotide sequence: TGTGCCAGCAGCTCCGGTGACAGGGGGCCGGTCTCTGGAAACACCATATATTTT. Full variable domain (remainder filled in from reference TRBV7-9 and TRBJ1-3): DTGVSQNPRHKITKRGQNVTFRCDPISEHNRLYWYRQTLGQGPEFLTYFQNEAQLEKSRLLSDRFSAERPKGSFSTLEIQRTEQGDSAMYLCASSSGDRGPVSGNTIYFGEGSWLTVV.

This chain uses TRBV19 with TRBJ2-5, with 9 bases matching TRBD1. The CDR3 extends over 16 amino acids. The V segment lost 4 bases and the J segment 1 base; nucleotides outside the gene matches: 7. Germline V gene data show CDR1 as LNHDA and CDR2 as SQIVND (reference sequence). CDR3 protein: CASSTWTGATQETQYF. The CDR3 coding sequence is TGTGCCAGTAGTACTTGGACAGGGGCCACCCAAGAGACCCAGTACTTC.

The chain's CDR3 is CASSLETSGKETQYF. The CDR3 nucleotides are TGTGCCAGCAGCTTGGAGACTAGCGGGAAAGAGACCCAGTACTTC. The genes are TRBV5-6 and TRBJ2-5; TRBD2 aligns across 11 bases. The junction had 1 base not matched to a gene; V was cut back by 0 bases and J by 3 bases. The CDR3 spans 15 residues. Germline CDR1 and CDR2: SGHDT and YYEEEE. Full variable domain (outside the CDR3, taken from reference TRBV5-6 and TRBJ2-5): DAGVTQSPTHLIKTRGQQVTLRCSPKSGHDTVSWYQQALGQGPQFIFQYYEEEERQRGNFPDRFSGHQFPNYSSELNVNALLLGDSALYLCASSLETSGKETQYFGPGTRLLVL.

In this sample, this clone turned up once. The genes are TRBV10-3 and TRBJ2-2; D is undetermined. The CDR3 consists of 14 residues. Trimming cost V 0 bases and J 4 bases, with 6 bases left between them. CDR1 is ENHRY, CDR2 SYGVKD, per germline. The DNA of the CDR3 is TGTGCCATCAGTGAGTCGGACGCCACCGGGGAGCTGTTTTTT. Its translation is CAISESDATGELFF.

The chain employs TRBV5-6 and TRBJ2-5, with a tentative D call TRBD2 (6 bases). CDR3 length: 13 amino acids. Germline-derived CDR1 and CDR2 are SGHDT and YYEEEE. V lost 3 bases to trimming and J lost 5 bases, with 11 bases between them. The CDR3 loop is CASSSLAPETQYF. Written as DNA, the CDR3 is TGTGCCAGCAGCTCACTAGCCCCTGAGACCCAGTACTTC.